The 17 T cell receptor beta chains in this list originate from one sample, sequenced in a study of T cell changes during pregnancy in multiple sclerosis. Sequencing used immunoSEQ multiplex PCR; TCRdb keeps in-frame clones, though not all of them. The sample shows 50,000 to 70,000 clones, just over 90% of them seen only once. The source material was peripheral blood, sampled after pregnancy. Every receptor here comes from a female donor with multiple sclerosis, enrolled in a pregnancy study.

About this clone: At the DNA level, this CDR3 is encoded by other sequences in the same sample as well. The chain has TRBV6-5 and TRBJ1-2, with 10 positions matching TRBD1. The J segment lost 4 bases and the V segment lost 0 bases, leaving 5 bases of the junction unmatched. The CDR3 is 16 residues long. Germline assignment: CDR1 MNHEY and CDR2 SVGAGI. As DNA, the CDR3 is TGTGCCAGCAGTTACTCACGGACAGGGGGAGGCTATGGCTACACCTTC. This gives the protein CASSYSRTGGGYGYTF.

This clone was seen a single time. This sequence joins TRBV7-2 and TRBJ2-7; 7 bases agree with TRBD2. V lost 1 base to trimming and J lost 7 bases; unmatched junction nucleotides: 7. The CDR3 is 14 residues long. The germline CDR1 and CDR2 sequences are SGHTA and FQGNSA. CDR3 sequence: CASSLGSAGVEQYF. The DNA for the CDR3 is TGTGCCAGCAGCTTAGGGTCCGCGGGAGTTGAGCAGTACTTC.

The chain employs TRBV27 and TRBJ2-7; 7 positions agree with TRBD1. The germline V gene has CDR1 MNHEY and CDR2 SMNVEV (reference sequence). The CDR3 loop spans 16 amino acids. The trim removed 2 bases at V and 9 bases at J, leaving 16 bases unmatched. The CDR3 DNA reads TGTGCCAGCAGTTTAACTCCCACCTACTCCCGGGACAGGCAGTACTTC. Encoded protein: CASSLTPTYSRDRQYF.

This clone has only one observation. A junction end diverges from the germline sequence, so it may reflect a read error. Here the CDR3 reads CASSELGAGQDLLF. The CDR3 DNA is TGTGCCAGCAGTGAATTGGGTGCGGGGCAGGACCTACTCTTC. The V call is TRBV25-1, the J call TRBJ2-1, with a tentative D call TRBD2 (6 bases). Germline V gives CDR1 MGHDK, CDR2 SYGVNS. The CDR3 is made up of 14 amino acids.

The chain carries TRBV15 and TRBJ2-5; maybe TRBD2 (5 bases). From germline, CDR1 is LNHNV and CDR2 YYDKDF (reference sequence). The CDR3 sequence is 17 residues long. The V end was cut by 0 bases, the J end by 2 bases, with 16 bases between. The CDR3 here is CATSRDFWATGQETQYF. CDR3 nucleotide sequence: TGTGCCACCAGCAGAGATTTTTGGGCTACGGGGCAAGAGACCCAGTACTTC. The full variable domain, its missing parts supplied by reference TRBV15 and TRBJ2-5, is DAMVIQNPRYQVTQFGKPVTLSCSQTLNHNVMYWYQQKSSQAPKLLFHYYDKDFNNEADTPDNFQSRRPNTSFCFLDIRSPGLGDTAMYLCATSRDFWATGQETQYFGPGTRLLVL.

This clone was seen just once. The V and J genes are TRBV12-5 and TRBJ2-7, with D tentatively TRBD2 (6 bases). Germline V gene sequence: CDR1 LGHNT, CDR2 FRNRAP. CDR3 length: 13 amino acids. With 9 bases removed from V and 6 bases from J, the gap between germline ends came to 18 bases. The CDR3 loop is CASAAEGGVEQYF. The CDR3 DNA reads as TGTGCTAGCGCCGCCGAGGGAGGCGTCGAGCAGTACTTC.

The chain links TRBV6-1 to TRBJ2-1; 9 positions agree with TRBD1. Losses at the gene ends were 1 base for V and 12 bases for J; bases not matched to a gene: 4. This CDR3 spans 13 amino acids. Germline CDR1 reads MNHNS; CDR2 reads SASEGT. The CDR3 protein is CASSEGDRVAQFF. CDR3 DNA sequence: TGTGCCAGCAGTGAAGGGGACAGGGTAGCGCAGTTCTTC.

As DNA, the CDR3 is TGCAGCGTTCGAGGACACAGCCTCAATGAGCAGTTCTTC. It encodes CSVRGHSLNEQFF. The chain uses TRBV29-1 and TRBJ2-1; D might be TRBD1 (5 bases). The CDR3 is 13 residues long. The germline V and J ends were trimmed by 5 bases and 6 bases, with 14 bases remaining between them. Germline V gene lookup returns CDR1 SQVTM and CDR2 ANQGSEA.

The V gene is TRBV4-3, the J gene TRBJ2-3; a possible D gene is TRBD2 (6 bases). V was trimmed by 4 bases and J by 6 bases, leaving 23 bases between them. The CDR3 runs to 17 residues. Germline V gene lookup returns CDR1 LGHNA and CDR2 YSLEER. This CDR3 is CASSRTTSPRGFDTQYF. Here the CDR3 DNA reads TGCGCCAGCAGCCGCACGACTAGTCCCCGTGGGTTTGATACGCAGTATTTT.

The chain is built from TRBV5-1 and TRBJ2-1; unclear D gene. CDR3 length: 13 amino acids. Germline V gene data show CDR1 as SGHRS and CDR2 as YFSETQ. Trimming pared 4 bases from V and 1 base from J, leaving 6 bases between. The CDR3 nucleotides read TGCGCCAGCAGCAGTCAGTCCTACAATGAGCAGTTCTTC. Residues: CASSSQSYNEQFF.

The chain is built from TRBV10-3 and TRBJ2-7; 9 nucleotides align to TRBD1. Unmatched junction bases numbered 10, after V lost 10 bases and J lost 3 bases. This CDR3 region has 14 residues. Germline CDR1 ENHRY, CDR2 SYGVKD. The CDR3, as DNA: TGTGCCAGTCGACCGGGACAGGGTAGCTACGAGCAGTACTTC. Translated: CASRPGQGSYEQYF.

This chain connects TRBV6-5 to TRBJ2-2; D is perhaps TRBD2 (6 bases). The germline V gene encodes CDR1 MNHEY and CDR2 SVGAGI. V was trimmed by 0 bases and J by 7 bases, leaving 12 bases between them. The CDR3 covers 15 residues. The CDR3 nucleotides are TGTGCCAGCAGTTACTCGGAGGGACTGGTCGGGGAGCTGTTTTTT. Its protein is CASSYSEGLVGELFF.

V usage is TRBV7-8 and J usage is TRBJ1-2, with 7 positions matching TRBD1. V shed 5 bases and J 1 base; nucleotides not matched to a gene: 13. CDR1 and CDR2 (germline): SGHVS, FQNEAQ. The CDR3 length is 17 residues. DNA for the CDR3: TGTGCCAGCAGCCGCGGTCCCGGGACAGCTAATAACTATGGCTACACCTTC. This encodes CASSRGPGTANNYGYTF.

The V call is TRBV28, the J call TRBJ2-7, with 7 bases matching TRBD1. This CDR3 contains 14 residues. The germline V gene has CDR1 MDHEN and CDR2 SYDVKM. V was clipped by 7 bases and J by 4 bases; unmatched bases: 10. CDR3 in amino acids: CASIPSQGWYEQYF. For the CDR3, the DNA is TGTGCCAGCATCCCCTCACAGGGGTGGTACGAGCAGTACTTC.

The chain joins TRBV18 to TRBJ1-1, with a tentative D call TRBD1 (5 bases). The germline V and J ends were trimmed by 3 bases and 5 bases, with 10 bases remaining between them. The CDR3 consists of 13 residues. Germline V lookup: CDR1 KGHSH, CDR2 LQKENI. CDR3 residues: CASSPSGGTEAFF. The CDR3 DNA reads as TGTGCCAGCTCACCGAGCGGGGGAACTGAAGCTTTCTTT.

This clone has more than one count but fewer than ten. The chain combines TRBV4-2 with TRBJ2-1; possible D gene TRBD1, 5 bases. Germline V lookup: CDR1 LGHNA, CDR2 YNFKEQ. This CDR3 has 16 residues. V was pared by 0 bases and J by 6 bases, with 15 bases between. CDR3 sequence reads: CASSQDEGQGSNEQFF. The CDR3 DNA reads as TGTGCCAGCAGCCAAGATGAAGGACAAGGAAGCAATGAGCAGTTCTTC.

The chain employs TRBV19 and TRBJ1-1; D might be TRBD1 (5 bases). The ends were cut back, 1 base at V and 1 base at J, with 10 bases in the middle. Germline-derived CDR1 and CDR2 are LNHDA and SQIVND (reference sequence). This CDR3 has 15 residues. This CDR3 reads CASSIGQGGNTEAFF. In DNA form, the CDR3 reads TGTGCCAGTAGTATAGGGCAGGGAGGGAACACTGAAGCTTTCTTT.